Listed here are 6 T cell receptor beta chains from one sample, sequenced in a study of blood T cell repertoires in COVID-19. Assay: immunoSEQ multiplex PCR; the TCRdb copy retains only in-frame clones and omits some. The data show some 97,000 clones, around four fifths seen once. Sequencing was done on a sample of peripheral blood. The receptors shown here come from a man aged 45-65 years with active or convalescent COVID-19.

The chain recombines TRBV30 with TRBJ1-1; D may be TRBD1 (6 bases). Deletions cut 3 bases from V and 4 bases from J, with 12 bases between. This CDR3 has 13 residues. CDR1 is GTSNPN, CDR2 SVGIG, per germline (reference sequence). DNA of the CDR3: TGTGCCTGGAGGTCAGGGGCGGCCACTGAAGCTTTCTTT. This sequence encodes CAWRSGAATEAFF.

The chain links TRBV18 to TRBJ1-1; D may be TRBD1 (5 bases). Germline V gives CDR1 KGHSH, CDR2 LQKENI. This CDR3 spans 17 amino acids. V was cut by 6 bases and J by 1 base, with 21 bases left in between. The CDR3 protein is CASSYSGDFQGNTEAFF. The CDR3 nucleotides are TGTGCCAGCTCCTACTCGGGGGATTTTCAGGGGAACACTGAAGCTTTCTTT.

The sample holds many counts of this clone. This chain uses TRBV5-1 with TRBJ2-1; 12 bases map to TRBD2. The CDR3 contains 18 residues. V trimming: 5 bases; J trimming: 2 bases; junction bases outside the gene matches: 11. Germline V gene lookup returns CDR1 SGHRS and CDR2 YFSETQ. CDR3 sequence (DNA): TGCGCCAGCAGTTCCGGGACTAGCGGGTTTAGTACCTACAATGAGCAGTTCTTC. Amino acid sequence: CASSSGTSGFSTYNEQFF.

The rearrangement joins TRBV28 to TRBJ1-5, with TRBD1 matching 7 bases. Germline V gene data show CDR1 as MDHEN and CDR2 as SYDVKM. V shed 6 bases, J shed 3 bases, and the junction held 5 bases outside the gene matches. CDR3 size: 14 residues. CDR3 amino acids: CASRSGTVNQPQHF. The DNA of the CDR3 is TGTGCCAGCAGATCCGGGACAGTCAATCAGCCCCAGCATTTT.

This clone was recorded at least ten times. The rearrangement uses TRBV24-1 and TRBJ2-1; 7 bases agree with TRBD1. CDR1 and CDR2 (germline): KGHDR, SFDVKD. This CDR3 is 18 amino acids long. After removal of 0 bases from V and 0 bases from J, the junction contained 7 bases not matched to a gene. The CDR3 DNA sequence: TGTGCCACCAGTGATTTGCATGCGACAGGGAGCTCCTACAATGAGCAGTTCTTC. Translated, it gives CATSDLHATGSSYNEQFF.

This clone was recorded only once. In nucleotides, the CDR3 is TGTGCCAGCAGCCAAGACAGGATCCAAGAGACCCAGTACTTC. This gives the protein CASSQDRIQETQYF. The rearrangement links TRBV4-2 to TRBJ2-5; no clear D gene. Germline V lookup: CDR1 LGHNA, CDR2 YNFKEQ. The germline V and J ends were trimmed by 0 bases and 1 base, with 6 bases remaining between them. The CDR3 is 14 amino acids.